This TCR beta chain was documented in a study of cytomegalovirus exposure and HLA in healthy donors. General observations from the study: In a later analysis, common viral pathogens appeared linked to several of the most significant clusters.

At sampling all donors were nominally healthy, likely with unrecorded immune exposures. Primers for the PCR totalled 60 Vbeta and 13 Jbeta. Assay: immunoSEQ multiplex PCR; the TCRdb copy retains only in-frame clones and omits some. Among under 200,000 clones, about 80% were seen once, and the ten largest hold less than 2%. This CDR3 is built from 15 residues. V was clipped by 6 bases and J by 8 bases, with 22 bases between them. Germline CDR1 and CDR2: MNHEY and SVGAGI. Regarding this clone: As yet, its antigen is unknown.

J is TRBJ1-2 and V is TRBV6-5, with D possibly matching TRBD1 (5 bases). Sequenced material: PBMCs. The TCR sequence derives from a man in his forties in good health and CMV-seronegative. CDR3: CASRPTRVMGGGYTF. CDR3 nucleotides: TGTGCCAGCAGGCCCACCAGGGTAATGGGTGGCGGCTACACCTTC.